This T cell receptor (beta chain) comes out of a study of T cell responses to AZD1222 COVID-19 vaccine (dated by TCRdb to 2020 to 2023). Background for the entire study: Because spike-specific TCR depth and breadth did not differ between the two schedules, AZD1222 recipients who got a second dose at roughly 4 weeks were pooled with those who got a second dose at roughly 12 weeks. A total of approximately 240 trial participants underwent TCR sequencing, of whom under 220 had received two doses of AZD1222 and roughly 26 had received two doses of the MenACWY control vaccine. Enrollment into the trials was organized by age into subgroups of 18-55, 56-69 and 70-plus years, and those subgroups contained roughly 150, 30 and 60 TCR-sequenced participants, respectively.

The CDR3 regions of human TCRbeta chains were analyzed by immunosequencing. The authors' analysis ran thus. TCRs in the repertoires were compared against a reference library of SARS-CoV-2-specific TCRs that had been generated with the MIRA antigen-specificity platform. Breadth was defined as the fraction of unique TCRs that were SARS-CoV-2-associated. Depth was defined as the fraction of total T cells that were SARS-CoV-2-associated. Each spike-specific TCR was assigned to its reactive spike region and to a CD4 or CD8 class using the MIRA data. Log10-transformed breadth and depth values were compared by one-way ANOVA with Sidak's multiple comparisons tests. Sourced from immuneACCESS, this table was stored by TCRdb with only in-frame sequences that have V and J called. A share of the clones is absent; for the studies checked, an unresolved V gene accounts for under half, and the remainder has no known explanation. V and J calls and clone size follow that table, whereas D and trimming were derived from the DNA. The sample table lists fewer than 150,000 clones, roughly 93% of them with a count of one. In total, the top ten clones hold about 3.1% of the sample.

V trim: 3 bases; J trim: 3 bases; unmatched bases: 4. CDR1 and CDR2, looked up from the germline V gene, are ENHRY and SYGVKD. Spanning cysteine to phenylalanine, the CDR3 consists of 15 amino acids. Only the CDR3 portion is preserved as DNA: 45 bases, with reading frame beginning at the first base. In regard to this clone: Its antigen is not yet known. No much larger clonotype is one base removed from it; base qualities were not supplied.

Taken with the paper, the label for time point translates to: baseline before first vaccination. Vaccinee samples came from UK trials COV001 and COV002, including a single-blind randomized controlled phase 2/3 trial of AZD1222 (ChAdOx1 nCoV-19) in healthy adults. For TCRbeta chain sequencing, PBMC samples were collected from trial participants at day 0 and at day 28 after the second dose. Results and caveats for the whole study, not just this receptor: Most participants were white British and females outnumbered males, and the authors suggested that clonal diversity may have been underestimated. The whole spike protein was spanned by vaccine-associated CD4 TCRs, and dominant responses were seen in regions 160-218 and 743-854. Because no day 14 peak-response samples were available, repertoires were characterized only after the peak T cell response. The 56-69-year group was small, and its depth increase did not reach significance, likely because of low power. Only five or six AZD1222 recipients were SARS-CoV-2 seropositive at baseline, limiting conclusions about previously exposed vaccinees. A significant rise in spike-specific TCR breadth and depth was observed after two AZD1222 doses relative to day 0 and relative to MenACWY recipients. Reportedly, close to half of the unique spike-specific TCRs recognized epitopes lying outside the regions that are mutated in the B.1.351 and B.1.1.7 variants.

The origin of this receptor is an adult in good health. The sequence links TRBV10-3 to TRBJ2-3, and TRBD1 matches 9 of the central bases. Material: peripheral blood, obtained on day 0 of AZD1222 vaccination. The CDR3 reads CAISDLDRGTDTQYF. The DNA is TGTGCCATCAGTGACTTGGACAGGGGAACAGATACGCAGTATTTT.